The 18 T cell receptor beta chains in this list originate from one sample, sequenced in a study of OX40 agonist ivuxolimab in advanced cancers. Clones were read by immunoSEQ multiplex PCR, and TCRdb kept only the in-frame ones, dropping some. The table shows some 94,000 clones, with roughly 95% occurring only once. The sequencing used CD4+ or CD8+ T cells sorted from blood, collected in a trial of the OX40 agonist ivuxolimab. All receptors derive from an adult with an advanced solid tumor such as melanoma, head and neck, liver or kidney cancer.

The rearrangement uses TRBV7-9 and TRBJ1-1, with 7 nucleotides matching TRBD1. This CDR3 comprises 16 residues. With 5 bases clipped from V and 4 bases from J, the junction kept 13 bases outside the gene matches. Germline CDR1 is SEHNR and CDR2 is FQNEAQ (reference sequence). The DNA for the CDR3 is TGTGCCAGCAGCAACCAAGCGGAGACAGGGATCACTGAAGCTTTCTTT. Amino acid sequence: CASSNQAETGITEAFF.

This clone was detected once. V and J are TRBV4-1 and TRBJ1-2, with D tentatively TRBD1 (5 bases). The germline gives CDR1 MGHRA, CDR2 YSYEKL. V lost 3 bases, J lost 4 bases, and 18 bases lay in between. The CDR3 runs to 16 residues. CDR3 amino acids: CASSQGENNWGYGYTF. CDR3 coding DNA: TGCGCCAGCAGCCAGGGGGAAAATAACTGGGGCTATGGCTACACCTTC.

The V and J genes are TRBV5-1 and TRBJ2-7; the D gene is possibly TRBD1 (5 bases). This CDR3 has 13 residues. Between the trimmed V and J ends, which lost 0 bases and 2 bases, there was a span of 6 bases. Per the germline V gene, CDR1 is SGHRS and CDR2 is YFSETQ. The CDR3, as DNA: TGCGCCAGCAGCTTGGAAGGGGCCTACGAGCAGTACTTC. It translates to CASSLEGAYEQYF.

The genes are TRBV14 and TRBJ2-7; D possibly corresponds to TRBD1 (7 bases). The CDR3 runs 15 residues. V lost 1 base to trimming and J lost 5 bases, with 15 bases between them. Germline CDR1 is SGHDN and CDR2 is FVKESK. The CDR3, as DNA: TGTGCCAGCAGCCAAGGCCCAGGGGGGCCTAACGAGCAGTACTTC. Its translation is CASSQGPGGPNEQYF.

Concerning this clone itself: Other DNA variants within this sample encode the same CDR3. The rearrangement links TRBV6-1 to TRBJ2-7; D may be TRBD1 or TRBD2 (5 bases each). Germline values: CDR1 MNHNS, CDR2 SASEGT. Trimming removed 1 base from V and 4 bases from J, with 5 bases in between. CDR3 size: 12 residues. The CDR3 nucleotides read TGTGCCAGCAGTGAAGGGGGGTACGAGCAGTACTTC. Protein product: CASSEGGYEQYF.

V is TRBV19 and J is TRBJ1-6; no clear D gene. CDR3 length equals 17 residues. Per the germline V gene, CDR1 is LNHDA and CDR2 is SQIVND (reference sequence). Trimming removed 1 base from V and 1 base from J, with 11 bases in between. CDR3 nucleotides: TGTGCCAGTAGTATAGGGTGGGGATCGTCCTATAATTCACCCCTCCACTTT. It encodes CASSIGWGSSYNSPLHF.

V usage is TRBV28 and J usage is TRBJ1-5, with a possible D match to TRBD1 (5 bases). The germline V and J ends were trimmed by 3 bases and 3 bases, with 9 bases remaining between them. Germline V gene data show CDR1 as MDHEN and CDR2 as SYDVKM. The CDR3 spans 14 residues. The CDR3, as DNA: TGTGCCAGCAGTTTTTTAGGGGCCAATCAGCCCCAGCATTTT. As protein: CASSFLGANQPQHF.

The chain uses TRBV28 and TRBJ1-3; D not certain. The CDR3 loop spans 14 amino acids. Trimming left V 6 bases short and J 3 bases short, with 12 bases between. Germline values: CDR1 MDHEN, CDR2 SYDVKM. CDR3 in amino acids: CASRDLGVGNTIYF. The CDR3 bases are TGTGCCAGCAGGGATCTTGGGGTTGGAAACACCATATATTTT.

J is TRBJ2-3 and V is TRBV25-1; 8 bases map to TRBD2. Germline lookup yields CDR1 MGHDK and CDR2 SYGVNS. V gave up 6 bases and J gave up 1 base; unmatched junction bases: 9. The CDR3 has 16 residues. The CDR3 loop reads CASRAGSGGRTDTQYF. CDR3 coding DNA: TGTGCCAGCAGGGCAGGGAGCGGGGGTCGCACAGATACGCAGTATTTT.

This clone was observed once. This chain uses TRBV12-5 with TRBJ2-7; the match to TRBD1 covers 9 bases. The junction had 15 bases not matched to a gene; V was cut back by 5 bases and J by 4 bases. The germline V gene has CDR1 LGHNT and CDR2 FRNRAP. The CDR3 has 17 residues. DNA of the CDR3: TGTGCTAGTGGTATACCTTCAACGGGACAGGGTTTATACGAGCAGTACTTC. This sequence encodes CASGIPSTGQGLYEQYF.

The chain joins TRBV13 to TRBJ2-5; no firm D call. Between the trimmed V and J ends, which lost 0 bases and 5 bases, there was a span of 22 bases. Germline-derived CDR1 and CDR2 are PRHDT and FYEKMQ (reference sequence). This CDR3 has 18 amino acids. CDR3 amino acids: CASSLGAGSPSTGETQYF. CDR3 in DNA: TGTGCCAGCAGCTTAGGGGCCGGTAGTCCCTCGACCGGCGAGACCCAGTACTTC.

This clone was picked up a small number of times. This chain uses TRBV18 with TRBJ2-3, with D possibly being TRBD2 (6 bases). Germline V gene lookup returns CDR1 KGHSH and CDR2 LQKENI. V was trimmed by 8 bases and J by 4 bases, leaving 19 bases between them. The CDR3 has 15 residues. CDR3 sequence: CASPRDSQLPDTQYF. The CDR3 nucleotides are TGTGCCAGCCCCCGGGACTCTCAACTTCCAGATACGCAGTATTTT.

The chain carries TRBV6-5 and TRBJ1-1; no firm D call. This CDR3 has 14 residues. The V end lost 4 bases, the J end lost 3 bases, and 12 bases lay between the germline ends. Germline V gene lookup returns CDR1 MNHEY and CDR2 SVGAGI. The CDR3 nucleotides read TGTGCCAGCAGTTCCCAGAGAACGGACACTGAAGCTTTCTTT. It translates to CASSSQRTDTEAFF.

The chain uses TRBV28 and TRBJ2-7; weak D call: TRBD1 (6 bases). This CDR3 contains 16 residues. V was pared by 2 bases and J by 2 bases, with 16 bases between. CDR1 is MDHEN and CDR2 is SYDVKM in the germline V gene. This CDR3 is CASSLAGQREAYEQYF. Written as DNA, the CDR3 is TGTGCCAGCAGTTTAGCCGGACAGAGGGAAGCCTACGAGCAGTACTTC.

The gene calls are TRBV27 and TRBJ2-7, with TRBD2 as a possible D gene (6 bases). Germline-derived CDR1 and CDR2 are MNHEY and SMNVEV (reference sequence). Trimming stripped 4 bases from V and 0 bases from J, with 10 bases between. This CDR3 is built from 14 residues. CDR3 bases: TGTGCCAGCAGTTGGGACGGGAGCTCCTACGAGCAGTACTTC. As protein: CASSWDGSSYEQYF.

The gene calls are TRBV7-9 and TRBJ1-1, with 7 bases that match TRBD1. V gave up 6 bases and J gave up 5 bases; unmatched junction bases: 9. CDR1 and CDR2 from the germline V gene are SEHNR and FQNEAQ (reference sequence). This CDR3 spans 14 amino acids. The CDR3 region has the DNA TGTGCCAGCAGAGGGAGACAGGGTGGGACTGAAGCTTTCTTT. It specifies CASRGRQGGTEAFF.

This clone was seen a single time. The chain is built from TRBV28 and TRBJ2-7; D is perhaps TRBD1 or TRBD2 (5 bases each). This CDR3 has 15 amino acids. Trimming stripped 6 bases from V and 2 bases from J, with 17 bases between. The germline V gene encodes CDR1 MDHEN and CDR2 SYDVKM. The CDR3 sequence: CASSLYEGSTYEQYF. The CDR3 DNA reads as TGTGCCAGCAGCCTCTACGAGGGGTCAACCTACGAGCAGTACTTC.

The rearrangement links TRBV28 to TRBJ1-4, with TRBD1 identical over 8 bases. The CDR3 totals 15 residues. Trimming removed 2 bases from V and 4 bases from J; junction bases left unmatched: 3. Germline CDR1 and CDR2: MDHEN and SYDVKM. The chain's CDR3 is CASSLRTGFNEKLFF. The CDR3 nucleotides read TGTGCCAGCAGTTTACGGACAGGGTTTAATGAAAAACTGTTTTTT.